This T cell receptor (beta chain) originates from a study of OX40 agonist ivuxolimab in advanced cancers. Whole-study findings and limits: Partial responders receiving 0.1-3.0 mg/kg showed among the lowest clonal expansion. Blood T cells, both CD4+ and CD8+, expanded clonally by week 6 at 0.1 to 3.0 mg/kg. Some patients who did not respond also had low normalized T-cell clonal expansion.

Concerning this clone: Its antigen is currently unknown.

The table came from immunoSEQ multiplex PCR; TCRdb's copy has only in-frame clones and leaves some out. The sample lists fewer than 30,000 clones; 75% to 85% were seen once. The CDR3 length is 14 residues. In germline, CDR1 is LNHDA, CDR2 SQIVND (reference sequence). The V gene lost 5 bases and the J gene lost 0 bases, with 10 bases spanning the gap. Sequencing was performed on CD4+ or CD8+ T cells sorted from blood, taken in a trial of the OX40 agonist ivuxolimab. The TCR originated in an adult with an advanced solid tumor such as melanoma, head and neck, liver or kidney cancer. The V and J genes are TRBV19 and TRBJ1-1, with D possibly being TRBD1 (6 bases). The CDR3, as DNA: TGTGCCAGTAGTTGGGACAATTTGAACACTGAAGCTTTCTTT. This sequence encodes CASSWDNLNTEAFF.